The TCR beta chain described here comes from a study of response to subunit inactivated influenza vaccine. Study-wide results and caveats: It was the authors' suggestion that each seasonal influenza vaccination recruits few new T cells.

From the RT-PCR reads, TCRdb called clonotypes with MiXCR, one entry per CDR3 protein. Counted here are around 790,000 distinct CDR3 sequences, around 21% occurring once; the ten biggest clones make up about 10%. The CDR3 runs to 15 residues. V lost 0 bases and J 2 bases, leaving 11 bases between the germline ends. Germline CDR1 and CDR2: SNHLY and FYNNEI. This clonotype was seen a handful of times. What it binds is not known. The source of this sequence is a man between 45 and 60 years old who received an inactivated influenza vaccine. V gene TRBV2 combines with J gene TRBJ2-7; no clear D. The sample was PBMCs from blood, taken 4 to 6 days after vaccination. CDR3 in amino acids: CASSEAVGRPYEQYF. DNA of the CDR3: TGTGCCAGCAGTGAAGCTGTAGGCAGACCCTACGAGCAGTACTTC.